The source of this T cell receptor (beta chain) is a study of blood T cell repertoires in COVID-19. At the level of the study: Whether acute or convalescent, the COVID-19 samples came from the United States, Italy and Spain. PBMCs, B-cell-depleted T cells, or T cells provided the cDNA or gDNA that made up the material.

Source study methods: Cell counts per sample came from amplifying reference gene primers. Clones were sequenced by immunoSEQ multiplex PCR, and TCRdb holds only the in-frame ones, with some missing. For V, J and clone size, that table is used; D and trimming come from the DNA. Among under 75,000 clones listed, roughly 79% were seen once. Germline CDR1 SGHTA, CDR2 FQGNSA. The junction had 5 bases not matched to a gene; V was cut back by 4 bases and J by 0 bases. The CDR3 has 16 amino acids. The sample comprised peripheral blood. The source is a woman at least 80 years old with active or convalescent COVID-19. The V and J genes are TRBV7-2 and TRBJ1-4; TRBD1 matches at 7 bases. In DNA form, the CDR3 reads TGTGCCAGCAGCTCCCCGGGACAGTCAACTAATGAAAAACTGTTTTTT. Protein product: CASSSPGQSTNEKLFF.